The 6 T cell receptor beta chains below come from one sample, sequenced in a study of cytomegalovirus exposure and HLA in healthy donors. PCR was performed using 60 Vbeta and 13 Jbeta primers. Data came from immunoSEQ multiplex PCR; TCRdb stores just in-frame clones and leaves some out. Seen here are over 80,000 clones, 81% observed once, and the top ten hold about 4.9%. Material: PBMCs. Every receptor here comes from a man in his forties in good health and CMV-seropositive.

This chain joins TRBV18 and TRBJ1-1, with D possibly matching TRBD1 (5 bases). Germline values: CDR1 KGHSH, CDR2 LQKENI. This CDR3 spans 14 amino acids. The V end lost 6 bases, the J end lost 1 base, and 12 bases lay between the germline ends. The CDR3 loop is CASSLQATNTEAFF. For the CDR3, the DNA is TGTGCCAGCTCTTTACAGGCAACGAACACTGAAGCTTTCTTT.

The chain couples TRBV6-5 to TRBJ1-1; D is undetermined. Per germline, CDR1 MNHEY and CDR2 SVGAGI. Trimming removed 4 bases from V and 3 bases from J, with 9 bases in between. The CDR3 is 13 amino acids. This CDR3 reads CASSSPGDTEAFF. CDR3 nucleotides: TGTGCCAGCAGTTCCCCCGGGGACACTGAAGCTTTCTTT.

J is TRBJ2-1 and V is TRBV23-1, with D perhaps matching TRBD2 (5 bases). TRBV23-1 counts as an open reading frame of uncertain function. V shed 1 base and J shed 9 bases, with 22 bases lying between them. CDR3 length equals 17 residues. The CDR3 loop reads CASSQLRARRLSGEQFF. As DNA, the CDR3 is TGCGCCAGCAGTCAATTACGAGCGAGACGGTTAAGCGGTGAGCAGTTCTTC.

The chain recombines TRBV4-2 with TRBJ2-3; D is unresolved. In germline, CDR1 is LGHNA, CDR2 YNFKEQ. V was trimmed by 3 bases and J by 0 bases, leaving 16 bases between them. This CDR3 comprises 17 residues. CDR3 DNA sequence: TGTGCCAGCAGCCAGGTGAATGGCGGAAGCAGCACAGATACGCAGTATTTT. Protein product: CASSQVNGGSSTDTQYF.

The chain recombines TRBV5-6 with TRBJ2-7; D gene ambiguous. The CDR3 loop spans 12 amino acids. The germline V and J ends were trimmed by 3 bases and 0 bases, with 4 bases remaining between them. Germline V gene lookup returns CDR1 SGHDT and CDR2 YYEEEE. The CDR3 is CASSSSSYEQYF. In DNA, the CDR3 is TGTGCCAGCAGCTCCAGCTCCTACGAGCAGTACTTC. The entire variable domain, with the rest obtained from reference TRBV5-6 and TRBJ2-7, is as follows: DAGVTQSPTHLIKTRGQQVTLRCSPKSGHDTVSWYQQALGQGPQFIFQYYEEEERQRGNFPDRFSGHQFPNYSSELNVNALLLGDSALYLCASSSSSYEQYFGPGTRLTVT.

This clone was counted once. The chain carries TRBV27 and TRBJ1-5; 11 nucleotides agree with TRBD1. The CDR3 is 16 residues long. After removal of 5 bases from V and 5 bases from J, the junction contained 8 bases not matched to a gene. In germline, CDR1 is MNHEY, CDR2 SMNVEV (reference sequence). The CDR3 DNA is TGTGCCAGCAGTCTCGGGACAGGGGGGTTCGATCAGCCCCAGCATTTT. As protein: CASSLGTGGFDQPQHF.